The 15 T cell receptor beta chains below all came from one sample that was sequenced in a study of PD-L1 blockade in urothelial cancer. Regarding time point: pretreatment peripheral blood. The table came from immunoSEQ multiplex PCR; TCRdb's copy has only in-frame clones and leaves some out. The sample comprises around 79,000 clones, just under 85% of which are singletons, and approximately 7.1% rests with the top ten. The sequencing used PBMCs, collected around atezolizumab (anti-PD-L1) treatment. The source of these receptors is a man aged 35-49 years with urothelial cancer.

V gene TRBV4-2 combines with J gene TRBJ2-6; D gene uncertain. Trimming removed 0 bases from V and 3 bases from J, with 6 bases in between. Looked up from germline, CDR1 is LGHNA and CDR2 is YNFKEQ. This CDR3 is built from 15 residues. Written as DNA, the CDR3 is TGTGCCAGCAGCCAAGATACGGGTGGGGCCAACGTCCTGACTTTC. Encoded protein: CASSQDTGGANVLTF.

V usage is TRBV28 and J usage is TRBJ2-7; D possibly corresponds to TRBD1 (6 bases). The CDR3 covers 15 residues. In germline, CDR1 is MDHEN, CDR2 SYDVKM. The V end lost 6 bases, the J end lost 0 bases, and 15 bases lay between the germline ends. The CDR3 DNA is TGTGCCAGCAGCCGCCCCGGGACAAGCTCCTACGAGCAGTACTTC. Translating gives CASSRPGTSSYEQYF.

The V call is TRBV7-8, the J call TRBJ2-7; 13 bases are shared with TRBD2. Germline CDR1 and CDR2: SGHVS and FQNEAQ. V was clipped by 5 bases and J by 4 bases; unmatched bases: 14. The CDR3 has 18 amino acids. Written as DNA, the CDR3 is TGTGCCAGCAGCAGGACTAGCGGGAGTTTCGATATTTTTTACGAGCAGTACTTC. Its translation is CASSRTSGSFDIFYEQYF.

V is TRBV2 and J is TRBJ2-3; 7 bases fit TRBD2. Germline CDR1 is SNHLY and CDR2 is FYNNEI. The CDR3 has 18 residues. V gave up 4 bases and J gave up 0 bases; unmatched junction bases: 13. CDR3 in DNA: TGTGCCAGCAGTGGGCTAGCGGAGACCCCTATTAGCACAGATACGCAGTATTTT. The encoded protein is CASSGLAETPISTDTQYF.

V and J are TRBV14 and TRBJ2-7; the D is unclear. Germline assignment: CDR1 SGHDN and CDR2 FVKESK. The CDR3 totals 12 residues. Trimming cost V 2 bases and J 4 bases, with 6 bases left between them. For the CDR3, the DNA is TGTGCCAGCAGCCAATCTTCTTACGAGCAGTACTTC. Translated, it gives CASSQSSYEQYF. The variable domain in full, completed from reference TRBV14 and TRBJ2-7, reads EAGVTQFPSHSVIEKGQTVTLRCDPISGHDNLYWYRRVMGKEIKFLLHFVKESKQDESGMPNNRFLAERTGGTYSTLKVQPAELEDSGVYFCASSQSSYEQYFGPGTRLTVT.

In DNA, the CDR3 is TGTGCCTGGAGTGGTGGCAGGGAGGACGAGCAGTACTTC. This gives the protein CAWSGGREDEQYF. The V and J genes are TRBV30 and TRBJ2-7; a weak D match, TRBD2 (6 bases). V was cut by 1 base and J by 5 bases, with 12 bases left in between. Per germline, CDR1 GTSNPN and CDR2 SVGIG (reference sequence). The CDR3 loop spans 13 amino acids.

This chain links TRBV4-1 with TRBJ1-1; 9 bases align to TRBD1. Germline V gene lookup returns CDR1 MGHRA and CDR2 YSYEKL. Trimming at V came to 4 bases and at J to 4 bases, leaving 7 bases not matched to a gene. The CDR3 is made up of 15 amino acids. The CDR3 nucleotides read TGCGCCAGCAGCCCCCTACAGGGGGCGACCACTGAAGCTTTCTTT. This gives the protein CASSPLQGATTEAFF.

The chain carries TRBV4-1 and TRBJ2-3, with 10 bases matching TRBD2. Germline assignment: CDR1 MGHRA and CDR2 YSYEKL. Germline trimming cut 1 base from V and 1 base from J; bases unmatched to any gene: 8. CDR3 length: 18 residues. CDR3 nucleotide sequence: TGCGCCAGCAGCCAAGGTCAAGCGGGAGGGCGGGGCACAGATACGCAGTATTTT. Translated: CASSQGQAGGRGTDTQYF.

The gene calls are TRBV28 and TRBJ2-4; D is ambiguous. V lost 5 bases, J lost 0 bases, and 11 bases lay in between. Germline values: CDR1 MDHEN, CDR2 SYDVKM. There are 15 residues in the CDR3. The CDR3 nucleotides are TGTGCCAGCAGTCCTGTCGGTCTAGCCAAAAACATTCAGTACTTC. Protein product: CASSPVGLAKNIQYF.

The V and J genes are TRBV18 and TRBJ1-1, with D possibly matching TRBD1 (5 bases). Trimming removed 2 bases from V and 3 bases from J, with 13 bases in between. The CDR3 runs 15 residues. Germline V CDR1 and CDR2: KGHSH, LQKENI. CDR3 loop: CASSPGAGGHTEAFF. In DNA form, the CDR3 reads TGTGCCAGCTCACCAGGGGCCGGAGGGCACACTGAAGCTTTCTTT.

This chain uses TRBV27 with TRBJ2-5; D is possibly TRBD2 (5 bases). Between the trimmed V and J ends, which lost 6 bases and 2 bases, there was a span of 10 bases. The length of the CDR3 is 13 residues. Germline CDR1 and CDR2: MNHEY and SMNVEV (reference sequence). CDR3 DNA sequence: TGTGCCAGCAGATCCAGCGGTCAAGAGACCCAGTACTTC. Its protein is CASRSSGQETQYF.

The CDR3 DNA follows: TGTGCCAGCAGCCATGCGACAGCTAACACTGAAGCTTTCTTT. It yields the protein CASSHATANTEAFF. V gene TRBV5-6 combines with J gene TRBJ1-1; a possible D gene is TRBD1 (5 bases). The CDR3 spans 14 residues. Germline V lookup: CDR1 SGHDT, CDR2 YYEEEE. The ends were cut back, 4 bases at V and 2 bases at J, with 12 bases in the middle.

This chain uses TRBV2 with TRBJ2-1, with 7 bases that match TRBD1. V was pared by 5 bases and J by 7 bases, with 8 bases of the junction left unmatched. CDR3 length: 14 amino acids. Looked up from germline, CDR1 is SNHLY and CDR2 is FYNNEI. CDR3 nucleotide sequence: TGTGCCAGCAGTAAGGACAGGATGTGGAATGAGCAGTTCTTC. The encoded protein is CASSKDRMWNEQFF.

J is TRBJ2-7 and V is TRBV5-6; 9 positions agree with TRBD1. V lost 4 bases, J lost 5 bases, and 7 bases stayed unmatched. Germline CDR1 reads SGHDT; CDR2 reads YYEEEE. The CDR3 is made up of 14 amino acids. CDR3 residues: CASSHGTGRNEQYF. DNA of the CDR3: TGTGCCAGCAGCCACGGGACAGGGAGGAACGAGCAGTACTTC. The full variable domain, rest sourced from reference TRBV5-6 and TRBJ2-7, is DAGVTQSPTHLIKTRGQQVTLRCSPKSGHDTVSWYQQALGQGPQFIFQYYEEEERQRGNFPDRFSGHQFPNYSSELNVNALLLGDSALYLCASSHGTGRNEQYFGPGTRLTVT.

This chain uses TRBV4-2 with TRBJ2-7, with TRBD2 matching over 9 bases. Germline CDR1 reads LGHNA; CDR2 reads YNFKEQ. The J segment lost 3 bases and the V segment lost 0 bases, leaving 9 bases of the junction unmatched. The CDR3 extends over 17 amino acids. The DNA of the CDR3 is TGTGCCAGCAGCCAAGATCGGCGGCCTAGCGGGGACTACGAGCAGTACTTC. Its translation: CASSQDRRPSGDYEQYF.